The entry below gives a single TCR beta chain sequence along with its context. This sample was taken from a study of blood T cell repertoires in COVID-19. Study-wide background: Sites across the United States, Italy and Spain contributed samples from acute and convalescent COVID-19. Nucleic acid was either cDNA or gDNA, and it came from T cells, B-cell-depleted T cells, or PBMCs.

V dropped 5 bases and J dropped 9 bases, with 14 bases sitting between them. The CDR3 totals 14 residues. The V gene's germline CDR1 is SGHTA and CDR2 FQGNSA. Assay: immunoSEQ multiplex PCR; the TCRdb copy retains only in-frame clones and omits some. The repertoire consists of around 250,000 clones, with about 85% occurring once and the leading ten covering approximately 1.8%. This rearrangement joins TRBV7-2 to TRBJ1-6; tentative D call: TRBD1 (6 bases). This sequence was found in a man aged 30 to 45 who had recovered from COVID-19. The sample was peripheral blood. CDR3 DNA: TGTGCCAGCAGCAAGGACAGCATGAGTTCACCCCTCCACTTT. Translation: CASSKDSMSSPLHF.